The clone carrying this TCR beta chain has more than one count but fewer than ten. Thyroid surgery was performed in patients who had received no treatment beforehand. The data originate from a study of metastatic and nonmetastatic thyroid tumors. With MiXCR, TCRdb reprocessed the PCR reads. Altogether some 12,000 clones are present, around 21% being singletons, with the ten largest covering approximately 15%. The receptor was isolated from a female donor with papillary thyroid cancer or a benign thyroid nodule (not recorded which). Some clones in this sample may be carry-over from other donors' samples. The sample comprised adjacent normal tissue.

CDR3 sequence reads: CASSLIPSGEGMNTEAFF. CDR3 in DNA: TGCGCCAGCAGCCTAATTCCATCAGGGGAAGGGATGAACACTGAAGCTTTCTTT. J is TRBJ1-1 and V is TRBV5-1, with a possible D match to TRBD1 (6 bases). Trimming left V 4 bases short and J 0 bases short, with 22 bases between. CDR1 SGHRS and CDR2 YFSETQ come from the germline V gene. This CDR3 has 18 residues.